Presented here are 9 T cell receptor beta chains from one specimen sequenced in a study of CD8 T cells in ankylosing spondylitis. Whole-study findings and limits: The study identified a TCR beta motif of 7 or 8 highly homologous variants that appeared characteristic of ankylosing spondylitis blood.

TCRdb independently ran MiXCR on the 5' RACE reads; one entry per CDR3 protein. The sample includes 750,000 to 850,000 distinct CDR3 sequences, approximately 12% of them seen just once. For these TCRs, the target antigens are not known. The sequencing input was blood, either unsorted or a sorted T cell fraction (not recorded which). These receptors all stem from a male donor with ankylosing spondylitis.

The chain uses TRBV10-3 and TRBJ1-5, with D possibly being TRBD1 (5 bases). The CDR3 has 16 amino acids. The V end lost 3 bases, the J end lost 2 bases, and 14 bases lay between the germline ends. Germline V gene data show CDR1 as ENHRY and CDR2 as SYGVKD. The CDR3 bases are TGTGCCATCAGTGACGGCGATCGAGGGGGCAATCAGCCCCAGCATTTT. Its translation: CAISDGDRGGNQPQHF.

Written as DNA, the CDR3 is TGCAGTGCTAGAGATGGCGGGGCGCGAGAGATTTCACCCCTCCACTTT. As protein: CSARDGGAREISPLHF. The chain combines TRBV20-1 with TRBJ1-6; tentatively, D is TRBD1 (5 bases). The CDR3 is made up of 16 amino acids. Trimming shortened V by 0 bases and J by 9 bases, and 18 bases separated the two germline ends. CDR1 is DFQATT, CDR2 SNEGSKA, per germline (reference sequence).

This clonotype has ten or more counts. CDR3 region: CASSLGPTREQYF. The CDR3 region has the DNA TGTGCCAGCAGTTTAGGACCCACGCGCGAGCAGTACTTC. The V call is TRBV12-3 or TRBV12-4, the J call TRBJ2-7; the D is unclear. The CDR3 spans 13 residues. V lost 1 base, J lost 6 bases, and 10 bases lay in between.

The chain is built from TRBV28 and TRBJ2-4, with D unclear. This CDR3 comprises 16 residues. The ends were cut back, 4 bases at V and 7 bases at J, with 20 bases in the middle. Germline loops: CDR1 MDHEN, CDR2 SYDVKM. The CDR3 DNA is TGTGCCAGCAGTTCTCAAGATCGAACTCCGAGGAACATTCAGTACTTC. Its translation is CASSSQDRTPRNIQYF.

The genes are TRBV5-1 and TRBJ2-2; TRBD2 matches at 11 bases. The V and J ends lost 0 bases and 5 bases, in that order; junction bases with no gene match: 6. The CDR3 has 17 amino acids. Germline V lookup: CDR1 SGHRS, CDR2 YFSETQ. CDR3 sequence: CASSLAKLAGVTGELFF. In nucleotides, the CDR3 is TGCGCCAGCAGCTTGGCCAAACTAGCGGGGGTTACCGGGGAGCTGTTTTTT.

The chain uses TRBV10-2 and TRBJ1-5; D is ambiguous. The CDR3 length is 15 residues. Trimming shortened V by 5 bases and J by 5 bases, and 16 bases separated the two germline ends. CDR1 WSHSY and CDR2 SAAADI come from the germline V gene. For the CDR3, the DNA is TGCGCCAGCAGTTCGTACGAGGGTTGGGATCAGCCCCAGCATTTT. Translated, it gives CASSSYEGWDQPQHF.

This clonotype was seen more than once but under ten times. The chain joins TRBV4-3 to TRBJ1-1, with D uncertain. The germline gives CDR1 LGHNA, CDR2 YSLEER. The V gene lost 2 bases and the J gene lost 11 bases, with 18 bases spanning the gap. The CDR3 consists of 14 residues. In DNA form, the CDR3 reads TGCGCCAGCAGCCAATCCAGTATGGGAAGGGCGGCTTTCTTT. It codes for CASSQSSMGRAAFF.

The rearrangement uses TRBV5-1 and TRBJ2-3; D is unresolved. Germline CDR1 SGHRS, CDR2 YFSETQ. V shed 0 bases and J shed 0 bases, with 11 bases lying between them. This CDR3 spans 16 amino acids. The CDR3 DNA reads TGCGCCAGCAGCTTGGCCGGACCTGGGAGCACAGATACGCAGTATTTT. As protein: CASSLAGPGSTDTQYF. Together with reference TRBV5-1 and TRBJ2-3, the CDR3 gives the full variable domain: KAGVTQTPRYLIKTRGQQVTLSCSPISGHRSVSWYQQTPGQGLQFLFEYFSETQRNKGNFPGRFSGRQFSNSRSEMNVSTLELGDSALYLCASSLAGPGSTDTQYFGPGTRLTVL.

The J gene is TRBJ1-1, the V gene TRBV4-1; TRBD1 might be the D (5 bases). CDR3 length equals 16 residues. The germline V and J ends were trimmed by 4 bases and 0 bases, with 15 bases remaining between them. Germline CDR1 MGHRA, CDR2 YSYEKL. The CDR3 here is CASSLTGLLMNTEAFF. The CDR3 region has the DNA TGCGCCAGCAGCCTGACGGGACTCCTAATGAACACTGAAGCTTTCTTT.